What follows is one TCR beta chain and its context. The specificity of this receptor is unknown. Base quality data are lacking; no much larger clone is found one base away. TCRbeta CDR3 regions were amplified from genomic DNA by means of the immunoSEQ Assay, a bias-controlled multiplex PCR. The authors processed their data as follows. Nucleated cell counts per sample were estimated from amplification of reference gene primers within the assay. Sequence reads were collapsed and filtered to measure the absolute abundance of every unique TCRbeta CDR3 rearrangement. For each sample, productive Simpson clonality was calculated as the square root of Simpson's diversity index across productive rearrangements. TCRdb took over this immuneACCESS table, retaining in-frame rearrangements with V and J assigned. Such tables are incomplete; in checked studies, under half of the missing clones stem from an unresolved V gene, and the remainder is unexplained. The V and J calls and clone size come from that table; D and trimming were worked out from the DNA. The sample data list about 58,000 clones, and about 81% of these were observed just once. The ten top clones hold about 30% of the sample.

The data stem from a study of blood T cell repertoires in COVID-19 (TCRdb year 2020). Background on the whole study: Samples from collaborators originated in the United States, Italy and Spain and spanned both the acute and convalescent phases of COVID-19. The material from the prospective study consisted of cDNA or gDNA derived from T cells, B-cell-depleted T cells, or PBMCs. Subjects who had been exposed to COVID-19, were actively infected with it, or had recovered from it provided the deeply sampled blood TCRbeta repertoires that made up the dataset. The repertoires were released in a freely available public database intended as a resource for research on the immune response to SARS-CoV-2. Samples came from the ongoing ImmuneRACE study (first 160 participants) plus 1,254 subjects from 6 global collaborators. Nearly every sample came with metadata listing a de-identified subject ID, COVID-19 status, age in years and sex. Where available, HLA class I and class II types were obtained from metadata supplied by the sample provider rather than from assay-based typing.

For this chain, trimming is 3 bases at the V end and 4 bases at the J end, and the number of junction bases without a gene match is 0. CDR1 and CDR2 (SGHTA, FQGTGA) derive from the germline V gene. There are 13 amino acids in the CDR3, from cysteine to phenylalanine inclusive. Just the 39-base CDR3 DNA is kept, in frame starting at base 1. One collaborating source in Seattle enrolled patients while the patients were actively infected and followed the patients over time throughout the course of disease. The collaborating institutions used their own protocols to collect whole blood in K2EDTA tubes. For TCRbeta analysis, collaborators shipped samples as frozen whole blood, isolated PBMCs, or DNA extracted from either of those sample types. The paper's findings and limits, for the study overall: How much clinical and demographic metadata was included differed by source and by participant, and the metadata was provided uncurated.

The chain couples TRBV7-3 to TRBJ1-5; the central 7 bases match TRBD1. Sequencing was done on a sample of peripheral blood. The receptor's source is a man aged 55 to 70 with COVID-19, enrolled during active disease. The CDR3 amino acid sequence is: CASSLDRNQPQHF. The DNA is as follows: TGTGCCAGCAGCTTGGACAGGAATCAGCCCCAGCATTTT.